A selection of T cell receptor beta chains follows, all from one sample in a study of blood T cell repertoires in COVID-19. The method was immunoSEQ multiplex PCR; TCRdb's version includes in-frame clones alone and lacks a portion of them. The repertoire consists of tens of thousands of clones, with 60% to 85% occurring once and the leading ten covering around 49%. The sample comprised peripheral blood. Receptors were obtained from a human donor in a cohort sampled during active COVID-19. Each CDR3 is given with its conserved first and last residue. D genes are given only for firm matches. The size of a clone is reported for some rows only, either as once, few or many, or as a class for expanded clones.

>NA|TRBV7-2|TRBJ2-7|few
TGTGCCAGCAGCACCCTAGGGGGGGCTTTCTACGAGCAGTACTTC
CASSTLGGAFYEQYF
>TRBD1|TRBV7-3|TRBJ2-5|few
TGTGCCAGCAGCTTCGGGACAGGGAAGGGGGAGACCCAGTACTTC
CASSFGTGKGETQYF
>NA|TRBV6-5|TRBJ1-2|NA
TGTGCCGCGCGGGGCAGTGCCGGGAGGTCTGATGGCTACACCTTC
CAARGSAGRSDGYTF
>TRBD1|TRBV5-6|TRBJ2-3|NA
TGTGCCAGCAGCCCCGAGACAGGGACCCCCACAGATACGCAGTATTTT
CASSPETGTPTDTQYF
>NA|TRBV14|TRBJ2-4|NA
TGTGCCAGCAGCCAAGGTCAAGCCAAAAACATTCAGTACTTC
CASSQGQAKNIQYF
>NA|TRBV6-5|TRBJ2-5|NA
TGTGCCAGCAGCAAGCGGAGAGGCGAGACCCAGTACTTC
CASSKRRGETQYF
>TRBD2|TRBV7-8|TRBJ2-7|NA
TGTGCCAGCAGCCAAGGACTAGCTTCCTACGAGCAGTACTTC
CASSQGLASYEQYF
>NA|TRBV28|TRBJ1-6|NA
TGTGCCAGCAGCTACCGGGGGAATTCACCCCTCCACTTT
CASSYRGNSPLHF
>NA|TRBV2|TRBJ2-1|NA
TGTGCCAGCAGGAAGGAGAGGGCAGGGGTTGGTGAGCAGTTCTTC
CASRKERAGVGEQFF
>TRBD2|TRBV28|TRBJ2-7|NA
TGTGCCAGCAGTTTAAGGACTAGATATAGCGAGCAGTACTTC
CASSLRTRYSEQYF
>NA|TRBV5-4|TRBJ2-2|NA
TGTGCCAGCAGCTTGTCCACTAACACCGGGGAGCTGTTTTTT
CASSLSTNTGELFF
>NA|TRBV28|TRBJ2-5|NA
TGTGCCAGCAGTCCAACAAGGGCAGGGGAGACCCAGTACTTC
CASSPTRAGETQYF
>NA|TRBV28|TRBJ1-3|few
TGTGCCAGCAGTCTACAGGGTTACCGCTCTGGAAACACCATATATTTT
CASSLQGYRSGNTIYF
>NA|TRBV7-2|TRBJ1-2|NA
TGTGCCAGCACCCCCGGGGGGATCGAGGGCTATGGCTACACCTTC
CASTPGGIEGYGYTF
>TRBD1|TRBV11-2|TRBJ1-5|NA
TGTGCCAGCAGCTTAGCCCCAGGGGGCAAGCAGCCCCAGCATTTT
CASSLAPGGKQPQHF